The rows below give T cell receptor beta chains drawn from one sample of a study of T cell repertoires in cytomegalovirus infection. No antigen has been assigned to these receptors. Each CDR3 protein is one row after TCRdb ran MiXCR on the reads. The table records around 500,000 distinct CDR3 sequences, approximately 46% of them present only once. The sequencing here drew on cultured PBMCs, taken from culture after CMV antigen stimulation. All receptors come from a human donor in good health (CMV status not recorded). Some clones in this sample may be carry-over from other donors' samples. Both conserved end residues are part of each CDR3. The order of the fields is V gene, J gene, D gene, clone size, CDR3 DNA, CDR3 protein. D genes are given only for firm matches. Only part of the rows carry a size: once, few, many, or a class if the clone is expanded.

v_call: TRBV6-6
j_call: TRBJ2-7
d_call: TRBD1
clone_size: -
cdr3_nt: TGTGCCAGTCGCCGGGACAGGGAGGGCGAGCAGTACTTC
cdr3_aa: CASRRDREGEQYF

v_call: TRBV27
j_call: TRBJ2-1
d_call: TRBD2
clone_size: few
cdr3_nt: TGTGCCAGCAGTTTGTCGGGGGAGGGGTACAATGAGCAGTTCTTC
cdr3_aa: CASSLSGEGYNEQFF

v_call: TRBV18
j_call: TRBJ1-3
d_call: -
clone_size: -
cdr3_nt: TGTGCCAGCTCACCGCGGGCTCACTCTGGAAACACCATATATTTT
cdr3_aa: CASSPRAHSGNTIYF

v_call: TRBV27
j_call: TRBJ2-7
d_call: TRBD1
clone_size: -
cdr3_nt: TGTGCCAGCCCGGACAGGGGCTACGAGCAGTACTTC
cdr3_aa: CASPDRGYEQYF

v_call: TRBV19
j_call: TRBJ1-1
d_call: -
clone_size: once
cdr3_nt: TGTGCCAGTAGGACAGCACCAAACACTGAAGCTTTCTTT
cdr3_aa: CASRTAPNTEAFF

v_call: TRBV7-9
j_call: TRBJ2-5
d_call: -
clone_size: few
cdr3_nt: TGTGCCAGCAGCAATCGTCCAGGGGGGCAGACCCAGTACTTC
cdr3_aa: CASSNRPGGQTQYF

v_call: TRBV5-8
j_call: TRBJ2-2
d_call: -
clone_size: -
cdr3_nt: TGTGCCAGCAGTAGAGGATCCACGAACACCGGGGAGCTGTTTTTT
cdr3_aa: CASSRGSTNTGELFF

v_call: TRBV7-2
j_call: TRBJ1-1
d_call: TRBD1
clone_size: many
cdr3_nt: TGTGCCAGCAGCCCCGACAGGGGGCGATTCCATTCGTCGGCTGAAGCTTTCTTT
cdr3_aa: CASSPDRGRFHSSAEAFF

v_call: TRBV19
j_call: TRBJ1-5
d_call: -
clone_size: -
cdr3_nt: TGTGCCAGTAGTATAACTAGGGAGCCCCAGCATTTT
cdr3_aa: CASSITREPQHF

v_call: TRBV20-1
j_call: TRBJ2-3
d_call: -
clone_size: once
cdr3_nt: TGCAGTGGGGGGGCGAGCACAGATACGCAGTATTTT
cdr3_aa: CSGGASTDTQYF

v_call: TRBV7-8
j_call: TRBJ2-5
d_call: -
clone_size: -
cdr3_nt: TGTGCCAGCAGCCTCACAGGGTATTTACGAGGGCCAAGAGAGACCCAGTACTTC
cdr3_aa: CASSLTGYLRGPRETQYF

v_call: TRBV12-3/TRBV12-4
j_call: TRBJ2-3
d_call: -
clone_size: -
cdr3_nt: TGTGCCAGCAGTCGAGGTCTCCGCGGGAGCACAGATACGCAGTATTTT
cdr3_aa: CASSRGLRGSTDTQYF

v_call: TRBV11-2
j_call: TRBJ2-7
d_call: -
clone_size: -
cdr3_nt: TGTGCCAGCAGCCGAGGTCGGGCGACGAAAGAATACGAGCAGTACTTC
cdr3_aa: CASSRGRATKEYEQYF

v_call: TRBV5-6
j_call: TRBJ1-5
d_call: -
clone_size: -
cdr3_nt: TGTGCCAGCAGCTACCAGGGGTCAGAGGGCAATCAGCCCCAGCATTTT
cdr3_aa: CASSYQGSEGNQPQHF

v_call: TRBV7-2
j_call: TRBJ2-7
d_call: -
clone_size: -
cdr3_nt: TGTGCCAGCAGCCCCCCGCCCGGGAACGAGCAGTACTTC
cdr3_aa: CASSPPPGNEQYF

v_call: TRBV18
j_call: TRBJ2-3
d_call: TRBD2
clone_size: -
cdr3_nt: TGTGCCAGCTCACCATCGGTGGTAGCGGGTTTAGATACGCAGTATTTT
cdr3_aa: CASSPSVVAGLDTQYF

v_call: TRBV5-8
j_call: TRBJ1-2
d_call: -
clone_size: few
cdr3_nt: TGTGCCAGCAGCTTGGAACCCTCAGCGGGAAACTATGGCTACACCTTC
cdr3_aa: CASSLEPSAGNYGYTF

v_call: TRBV12-3/TRBV12-4
j_call: TRBJ2-3
d_call: -
clone_size: few
cdr3_nt: TGTGCCAGCAGTGGGCCGGGACCCAAACAAGATACGCAGTATTTT
cdr3_aa: CASSGPGPKQDTQYF

v_call: TRBV19
j_call: TRBJ2-1
d_call: -
clone_size: -
cdr3_nt: TGTGCCAGTAGTAGGGTAGGCAATGAGCAGTTCTTC
cdr3_aa: CASSRVGNEQFF

v_call: TRBV7-2
j_call: TRBJ1-1
d_call: -
clone_size: many
cdr3_nt: TGTGCCAGCAGCTTTGACCCTCCAGCATGGGGGACTGAAGCTTTCTTT
cdr3_aa: CASSFDPPAWGTEAFF

v_call: TRBV20-1
j_call: TRBJ1-5
d_call: -
clone_size: -
cdr3_nt: TGCAGTGTCCCCCTAGACAACAACAATCAGCCCCAGCATTTT
cdr3_aa: CSVPLDNNNQPQHF

v_call: TRBV10-3
j_call: TRBJ1-6
d_call: TRBD1
clone_size: -
cdr3_nt: TGTGCCACCCGGGACAGGGGTAATTCACCCCTCCACTTT
cdr3_aa: CATRDRGNSPLHF

v_call: TRBV12-3/TRBV12-4
j_call: TRBJ1-5
d_call: -
clone_size: -
cdr3_nt: TGTGCCAGCAGCCTCGAGCTAATGGGGGATCCCAGAGCCTCATTTCGCAATCAGCCCCAGCATTTT
cdr3_aa: CASSLELMGDPRASFRNQPQHF

v_call: TRBV11-3
j_call: TRBJ2-2
d_call: -
clone_size: few
cdr3_nt: TGTGCCAGCAGCTTAGATCATCCGGGGATGAACGGGGAGCTGTTTTTT
cdr3_aa: CASSLDHPGMNGELFF

v_call: TRBV7-8
j_call: TRBJ2-1
d_call: TRBD1
clone_size: few
cdr3_nt: TGTGCCAGCCGGGACAGGGACTACAATGAGCAGTTCTTC
cdr3_aa: CASRDRDYNEQFF

v_call: TRBV7-6
j_call: TRBJ2-7
d_call: TRBD1
clone_size: few
cdr3_nt: TGTGCCAGCAGCCCCGGAGGACAGGGTTCCTACGAGCAGTACTTC
cdr3_aa: CASSPGGQGSYEQYF

v_call: TRBV7-9
j_call: TRBJ2-1
d_call: -
clone_size: -
cdr3_nt: TGTGCCAGCAGCTTATACTCCGGAGGTGGAAATGAGCAGTTCTTC
cdr3_aa: CASSLYSGGGNEQFF

v_call: TRBV7-2
j_call: TRBJ2-2
d_call: -
clone_size: many
cdr3_nt: TGTGCCAGCAGCTTAGGGCCGGGACTGAACACCGGGGAGCTGTTTTTT
cdr3_aa: CASSLGPGLNTGELFF

v_call: TRBV5-1
j_call: TRBJ2-6
d_call: -
clone_size: -
cdr3_nt: TGCGCCAGCAGCTTGGAACGGGACTCTGGGGCCAACGTCCTGACTTTC
cdr3_aa: CASSLERDSGANVLTF

v_call: TRBV29-1
j_call: TRBJ1-1
d_call: -
clone_size: -
cdr3_nt: TGCAGCGTTGAATTTACAATGAACACTGAAGCTTTCTTT
cdr3_aa: CSVEFTMNTEAFF

v_call: TRBV6-1
j_call: TRBJ2-2
d_call: TRBD2
clone_size: -
cdr3_nt: TGTGCCAGCGAGACTAGCGGGAGGCAGAGGGGCACCGGGGAGCTGTTTTTT
cdr3_aa: CASETSGRQRGTGELFF

v_call: TRBV5-8
j_call: TRBJ1-1
d_call: -
clone_size: -
cdr3_nt: TGTGCCAGCCCCCCACCCGGCCTCGGAGCTTTCTTT
cdr3_aa: CASPPPGLGAFF

v_call: TRBV7-8
j_call: TRBJ2-1
d_call: -
clone_size: few
cdr3_nt: TGTGCCAGCAGCTTAGTAAGGGGCAAGATGAGCTCCTACAATGAGCAGTTCTTC
cdr3_aa: CASSLVRGKMSSYNEQFF

v_call: TRBV12-3/TRBV12-4
j_call: TRBJ2-5
d_call: -
clone_size: -
cdr3_nt: TGTGCCAGCAGTCCCAAGAGACCTCAAGAGACCCAGTACTTC
cdr3_aa: CASSPKRPQETQYF

v_call: TRBV11-3
j_call: TRBJ2-3
d_call: -
clone_size: -
cdr3_nt: TGTGCCAGCAGCATGCAGGGGCCAGATACGCAGTATTTT
cdr3_aa: CASSMQGPDTQYF

v_call: TRBV7-2
j_call: TRBJ1-3
d_call: -
clone_size: many
cdr3_nt: TGTGCCAGCGGCTCGGGGGGAAACACCATATATTTT
cdr3_aa: CASGSGGNTIYF

v_call: TRBV7-2
j_call: TRBJ2-4
d_call: -
clone_size: -
cdr3_nt: TGTGCCAGCAGCCCTGCGCTAGCCAAAAACATTCAGTACTTC
cdr3_aa: CASSPALAKNIQYF

v_call: TRBV2
j_call: TRBJ2-7
d_call: TRBD2
clone_size: -
cdr3_nt: TGTGCCAGCAGTGATATACCAGCGGGAGAGCAGTACTTC
cdr3_aa: CASSDIPAGEQYF

v_call: TRBV12-3/TRBV12-4
j_call: TRBJ2-5
d_call: TRBD2
clone_size: few
cdr3_nt: TGTGCCAGCAGTCCCGCGGGGGGGCCTCGGGAGACCCAGTACTTC
cdr3_aa: CASSPAGGPRETQYF